This T cell receptor (beta chain) derives from a study of regulatory T cells in long-lasting Graves disease. General study points: The study found lower TCR diversity in persistent Graves' patients than in newly diagnosed ones. Comparison showed that persistent patients shared more public clonotypes (roughly 2,500) than new patients (approximately 930).

V lost 6 bases, J lost 2 bases, and 6 bases stayed unmatched. Germline V lookup: CDR1 DFQATT, CDR2 SNEGSKA (reference sequence). The CDR3 spans 13 residues. iRepertoire HTBI primers and Arm-PCR of CDR3 regions built TCR beta libraries. TCRdb fed the multiplex PCR reads into MiXCR, producing one record per CDR3 protein. The data contain about 540,000 distinct CDR3 sequences, approximately 12% of them singletons. Time point in this sample: newly diagnosed GD, antithyroid drugs for less than 3 months. Scientists built the TCR library using RNA that was extracted from PBMCs. In this cohort, patients came from an endocrinology department located in Xi'an, China. This clonotype has at least ten counts. Its cognate antigen is unknown. This sample also appeared in a second study, on T cells in Graves' hyperthyroidism and ophthalmopathy. That paper states: Median prediction lead before ophthalmopathy onset was 6.5 months with the model.

This sequence originates from a man aged 30 to 45 with Graves disease. The chain links TRBV20-1 to TRBJ2-5, with 7 nucleotides matching TRBD2. Here the sequenced sample was peripheral blood mononuclear cells (PBMCs), taken at new diagnosis, from a patient treated with antithyroid drugs. In DNA, the CDR3 is TGCAGTGCCCTCCCGGGACTACAAGAGACCCAGTACTTC. Translated: CSALPGLQETQYF.